This entry concerns a single TCR beta chain. Antigen specificity is unknown. The data were obtained in a study of blood T cells in healthy people across ages. V was clipped by 0 bases and J by 6 bases, with 11 bases between them. The CDR3 is made up of 14 amino acids. Germline V gene data show CDR1 as LGHNA and CDR2 as YSLEER. A second about 6 to 12 cycle PCR used barcoded and J-beta primers. TCRdb used MiXCR to reprocess the 5' RACE reads, holding one entry per CDR3 protein. The top ten hold under 8.5% of the sample, which has about 1,400,000 distinct CDR3 sequences, approximately 60% seen once. The donors, healthy Caucasians from Russia, were aged roughly 6 to 100. Study-level findings and limits: The lack of PBMC sorting stopped any conclusive naive versus antigen-experienced comparison. Possibly confounding the expanded clonotype changes was the fact that donor CMV status was unknown. Investigators treated diversity estimates from one million T cells as underestimates.

The rearrangement links TRBV4-3 to TRBJ1-2, with D perhaps matching TRBD1 (5 bases). The receptor was isolated from a young man in good health. Sequencing was done on a sample of blood. The CDR3 nucleotides read TGCGCCAGCAGCCAAGATCTGGGGCGGGATGGCTACACCTTC. Residues: CASSQDLGRDGYTF.